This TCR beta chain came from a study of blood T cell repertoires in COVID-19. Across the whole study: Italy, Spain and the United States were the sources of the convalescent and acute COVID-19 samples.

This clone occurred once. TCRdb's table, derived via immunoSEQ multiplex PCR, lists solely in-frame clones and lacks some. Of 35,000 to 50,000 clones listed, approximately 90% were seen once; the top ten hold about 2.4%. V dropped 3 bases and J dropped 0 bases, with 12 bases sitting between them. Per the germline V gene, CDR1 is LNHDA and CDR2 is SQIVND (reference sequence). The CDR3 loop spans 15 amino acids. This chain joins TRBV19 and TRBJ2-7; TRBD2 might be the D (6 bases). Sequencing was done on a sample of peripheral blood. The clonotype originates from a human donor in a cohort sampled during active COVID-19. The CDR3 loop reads CASSIGGGFSYEQYF. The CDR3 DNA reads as TGTGCCAGTAGTATTGGCGGAGGGTTCTCCTACGAGCAGTACTTC. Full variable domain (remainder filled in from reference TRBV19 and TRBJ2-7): DGGITQSPKYLFRKEGQNVTLSCEQNLNHDAMYWYRQDPGQGLRLIYYSQIVNDFQKGDIAEGYSVSREKKESFPLTVTSAQKNPTAFYLCASSIGGGFSYEQYFGPGTRLTVT.